This passage covers 15 T cell receptor beta chains from one sample sequenced in a study of early T cells in non-severe SARS-CoV-2 infection. TCRdb itself ran the 5' RACE reads through MiXCR, one entry per CDR3 protein. This table has about 26,000 distinct CDR3 sequences, approximately 4% appearing once. Sequencing was performed on whole blood. All receptors derive from an adult who was a healthcare worker with PCR-confirmed SARS-CoV-2 infection or an uninfected control (not recorded which).

V and J are TRBV2 and TRBJ1-1; tentatively, D is TRBD1 (6 bases). This CDR3 has 14 residues. Germline CDR1 SNHLY, CDR2 FYNNEI. The ends were cut back, 5 bases at V and 4 bases at J, with 14 bases in the middle. The CDR3 loop is CASSLDRNPTEAFF. The DNA of the CDR3 is TGTGCCAGCAGTTTAGACAGGAACCCCACTGAAGCTTTCTTT. Filled out from reference TRBV2 and TRBJ1-1, the complete variable domain reads EPEVTQTPSHQVTQMGQEVILRCVPISNHLYFYWYRQILGQKVEFLVSFYNNEISEKSEIFDDQFSVERPDGSNFTLKIRSTKLEDSAMYFCASSLDRNPTEAFFGQGTRLTVV.

This sequence joins TRBV5-6 and TRBJ2-3; D is unresolved. Germline values: CDR1 SGHDT, CDR2 YYEEEE. Trimming stripped 3 bases from V and 6 bases from J, with 8 bases between. The CDR3 has 12 residues. The CDR3 region has the DNA TGTGCCAGCAGCTCGCAGTGGGATACGCAGTATTTT. Amino acid sequence: CASSSQWDTQYF.

The table lists this clonotype with many counts. V gene TRBV7-7 combines with J gene TRBJ1-1; D remains unclear. V lost 5 bases and J 1 base, leaving 8 bases between the germline ends. The CDR3 has 13 residues. Germline CDR1 is SSHAT and CDR2 is FNYEAQ (reference sequence). The CDR3 DNA reads as TGTGCCAGCAGCCCAGGACCGAACACTGAAGCTTTCTTT. Translation: CASSPGPNTEAFF.

This clonotype was counted only a few times. CDR3 DNA: TGTGCCAGCAGCGGCAGCGGACCACAAGAGACCCAGTACTTC. Its translation is CASSGSGPQETQYF. The chain recombines TRBV7-9 with TRBJ2-5; D might be TRBD2 (5 bases). The CDR3 loop spans 14 amino acids. Per the germline V gene, CDR1 is SEHNR and CDR2 is FQNEAQ (reference sequence). Trimming took 5 bases from V and 2 from J, leaving 12 bases between them.

This clonotype was counted a few times. In nucleotides, the CDR3 is TGCGCCAGCAGCTTGGGTCAGGGAAGGGATACGCAGTATTTT. Residues: CASSLGQGRDTQYF. V and J are TRBV5-1 and TRBJ2-3, with D possibly matching TRBD1 (5 bases). The CDR3 runs 14 residues. Trimming pared 0 bases from V and 6 bases from J, leaving 11 bases between. Germline lookup yields CDR1 SGHRS and CDR2 YFSETQ.

This clonotype was counted at least ten times. The rearrangement uses TRBV6-1 and TRBJ2-7, with D maybe TRBD1 (6 bases). CDR3 size: 14 residues. The V end lost 6 bases, the J end lost 2 bases, and 14 bases lay between the germline ends. Germline CDR1 MNHNS, CDR2 SASEGT. This CDR3 is CASRRIEGAYEQYF. DNA of the CDR3: TGTGCCAGCAGAAGGATTGAGGGGGCCTACGAGCAGTACTTC.

Only a few counts were recorded for this clonotype. CDR3 DNA sequence: TGTGCCAGCAGCTTAGTTCAGACTAGCGGGCGTAATGAGCAGTTCTTC. Amino acid sequence: CASSLVQTSGRNEQFF. The chain carries TRBV7-3 and TRBJ2-1; 10 bases are shared with TRBD2. V lost 2 bases to trimming and J lost 7 bases; unmatched junction nucleotides: 8. The CDR3 is 16 residues long. CDR1 and CDR2 (germline): SGHTA, FQGTGA. Full variable domain (missing parts from reference TRBV7-3 and TRBJ2-1): GAGVSQTPSNKVTEKGKYVELRCDPISGHTALYWYRQSLGQGPEFLIYFQGTGAADDSGLPNDRFFAVRPEGSVSTLKIQRTERGDSAVYLCASSLVQTSGRNEQFFGPGTRLTVL.

This clonotype was counted only a few times. The chain recombines TRBV24-1 with TRBJ2-2, with 11 bases lining up with TRBD1. Trimming removed 5 bases from V and 5 bases from J; junction bases left unmatched: 6. This CDR3 has 16 residues. The germline V gene encodes CDR1 KGHDR and CDR2 SFDVKD. The CDR3 sequence: CATSGIGQGATGELFF. The CDR3 region has the DNA TGTGCCACCAGTGGCATTGGACAGGGGGCGACCGGGGAGCTGTTTTTT.

This clonotype appeared many times. This sequence joins TRBV12-3 or TRBV12-4 and TRBJ2-1; D unresolved. The CDR3 runs to 13 residues. V lost 3 bases and J lost 4, with 7 bases in between. CDR3 sequence (DNA): TGTGCCAGCAGTTTCCGGGCTTACAATGAGCAGTTCTTC. This gives the protein CASSFRAYNEQFF.

This clonotype was counted many times. The chain has TRBV6-4 and TRBJ2-1; TRBD2 matches at 13 bases. This CDR3 has 15 amino acids. CDR1 and CDR2 from the germline V gene are MRHNA and SNTAGT. Germline trimming cut 2 bases from V and 6 bases from J; bases unmatched to any gene: 1. Here the CDR3 DNA reads TGTGCCAGCAGTGACCGACTAGCGGGAGGCAATGAGCAGTTCTTC. Protein product: CASSDRLAGGNEQFF.

Sample share makes this clonotype medium-sized. The chain combines TRBV4-1 with TRBJ2-5; no clear D. CDR1 is MGHRA and CDR2 is YSYEKL in the germline V gene. The CDR3 sequence is 16 residues long. V was clipped by 0 bases and J by 3 bases, with 14 bases between them. The CDR3 here is CASSQDQGRSKETQYF. CDR3 bases: TGCGCCAGCAGCCAAGATCAAGGGCGATCTAAAGAGACCCAGTACTTC.

The table lists this clonotype with a few counts. This CDR3 is CASSLGPQSEAFF. The CDR3 DNA sequence: TGTGCCAGCAGCCTCGGACCGCAAAGTGAAGCTTTCTTT. The rearrangement joins TRBV27 to TRBJ1-1; D is unclear. From germline, CDR1 is MNHEY and CDR2 SMNVEV (reference sequence). CDR3 length: 13 residues. Trimming took 6 bases from V and 7 from J, leaving 15 bases between them.

A few counts support this clonotype. The chain joins TRBV3-1 to TRBJ2-7, with D unclear. V lost 3 bases and J lost 3, with 6 bases in between. Germline V gene lookup returns CDR1 LGHDT and CDR2 YNNKEL (reference sequence). The CDR3 runs 12 residues. The DNA of the CDR3 is TGTGCCAGCAGCCAGACGAGCTACGAGCAGTACTTC. Translating gives CASSQTSYEQYF.

As concerns this clonotype: Given a much more abundant clone one base away, this may be a read error. J is TRBJ2-7 and V is TRBV10-2, with D maybe TRBD2 (5 bases). V lost 2 bases and J 2 bases, leaving 16 bases between the germline ends. CDR3 length equals 16 residues. Germline CDR1 and CDR2: WSHSY and SAAADI. The CDR3 DNA is TGCGCCAGCAGTGAGCCCCCCGGGATAGGGACCTACGAGCAGTACTTC. Translated, it gives CASSEPPGIGTYEQYF.

At least ten counts were recorded for this clonotype. This sequence joins TRBV10-3 and TRBJ2-1; 8 bases match TRBD2. With 10 bases clipped from V and 5 bases from J, the junction kept 7 bases outside the gene matches. The germline gives CDR1 ENHRY, CDR2 SYGVKD. The CDR3 is 13 amino acids. The CDR3 loop reads CASRGGQNNEQFF. The CDR3 nucleotides are TGTGCCAGCCGGGGGGGGCAAAACAATGAGCAGTTCTTC.